This passage covers 15 T cell receptor beta chains from one sample sequenced in a study of blood T cell repertoires in COVID-19. Measured with immunoSEQ multiplex PCR; TCRdb has only the in-frame clones, and not every one. This table holds roughly 350,000 clones, around 85% found once. Sequencing was done on a sample of peripheral blood. Receptors were obtained from a young woman with acute or convalescent COVID-19.

The chain couples TRBV2 to TRBJ2-4; D uncertain. Germline assignment: CDR1 SNHLY and CDR2 FYNNEI. The CDR3 spans 13 residues. The V end lost 1 base, the J end lost 7 bases, and 8 bases lay between the germline ends. CDR3 bases: TGTGCCAGCAGTGAAGGAGGTGGGAACATTCAGTACTTC. It yields the protein CASSEGGGNIQYF.

The J gene is TRBJ2-1, the V gene TRBV25-1; 10 bases align to TRBD2. V lost 3 bases to trimming and J lost 7 bases; unmatched junction nucleotides: 3. Germline lookup yields CDR1 MGHDK and CDR2 SYGVNS. The CDR3 loop spans 14 amino acids. The CDR3 sequence: CASSELAGVNEQFF. Written as DNA, the CDR3 is TGTGCCAGCAGTGAGCTAGCGGGAGTTAATGAGCAGTTCTTC.

This clone showed up just once. The chain is built from TRBV28 and TRBJ2-6; 7 nucleotides line up with TRBD2. In germline, CDR1 is MDHEN, CDR2 SYDVKM. The V segment lost 5 bases and the J segment 5 bases; nucleotides outside the gene matches: 12. The CDR3 extends over 17 amino acids. The chain's CDR3 is CASSPYLGGNWANVLTF. In nucleotides, the CDR3 is TGTGCCAGCAGTCCATACTTGGGGGGGAACTGGGCCAACGTCCTGACTTTC.

This chain connects TRBV10-3 to TRBJ1-4; unclear D gene. Germline CDR1 ENHRY, CDR2 SYGVKD. Deletions cut 3 bases from V and 8 bases from J, with 13 bases between. The CDR3 totals 14 residues. The CDR3 sequence is CAISDLEEEEKLFF. The CDR3 coding sequence is TGTGCCATCAGTGATTTGGAGGAGGAGGAAAAACTGTTTTTT.

On this clone: Other DNA sequences in the sample encode the same CDR3. This chain connects TRBV9 to TRBJ1-2; 7 bases are shared with TRBD1. Germline-derived CDR1 and CDR2 are SGDLS and YYNGEE. The junction had 5 bases not matched to a gene; V was cut back by 3 bases and J by 6 bases. CDR3 length: 13 amino acids. The CDR3 protein is CASSARQGDGYTF. The CDR3 DNA reads TGTGCCAGCAGCGCACGACAGGGCGATGGCTACACCTTC.

The chain is built from TRBV5-1 and TRBJ1-3; D call uncertain. The germline V gene has CDR1 SGHRS and CDR2 YFSETQ. This CDR3 has 13 residues. The V end lost 5 bases, the J end lost 0 bases, and 6 bases lay between the germline ends. CDR3 in DNA: TGCGCCAGCAGTCCTAGCTCTGGAAACACCATATATTTT. It is translated as CASSPSSGNTIYF.

The chain combines TRBV24-1 with TRBJ2-3, with D uncertain. Germline-derived CDR1 and CDR2 are KGHDR and SFDVKD. The length of the CDR3 is 11 residues. The V end was cut by 7 bases, the J end by 3 bases, with 4 bases between. This CDR3 reads CATSGTDTQYF. For the CDR3, the DNA is TGTGCCACCAGCGGTACAGATACGCAGTATTTT.

The chain is built from TRBV3-1 (or the pseudogene TRBV3-2) and TRBJ2-2; 11 bases match TRBD1. V was pared by 6 bases and J by 4 bases, with 7 bases of the junction left unmatched. CDR1 is LGHDT, CDR2 YNNKEL, per germline (reference sequence). The CDR3 length is 16 residues. CDR3 residues: CASRDRGRWSTGELFF. CDR3 nucleotide sequence: TGTGCCAGCAGGGACAGGGGGCGTTGGTCCACCGGGGAGCTGTTTTTT.

The V gene is TRBV27, the J gene TRBJ2-2; tentatively, D is TRBD1 (6 bases). V gave up 2 bases and J gave up 2 bases, with 9 bases separating them. This CDR3 has 15 amino acids. Germline CDR1 reads MNHEY; CDR2 reads SMNVEV (reference sequence). CDR3 bases: TGTGCCAGCAGTTTACAGGGGTTCAACACCGGGGAGCTGTTTTTT. This translates into CASSLQGFNTGELFF.

The chain combines TRBV6-5 with TRBJ1-2, with a tentative D call TRBD1 (6 bases). CDR3 length: 14 residues. The V end lost 5 bases, the J end lost 4 bases, and 14 bases lay between the germline ends. CDR1 and CDR2 (germline): MNHEY, SVGAGI. As DNA, the CDR3 is TGTGCCAGCAGTCCTAATACAGGGACCTATGGCTACACCTTC. Residues: CASSPNTGTYGYTF.

The chain combines TRBV18 with TRBJ2-7; 8 nucleotides agree with TRBD1. V lost 2 bases and J lost 5; bases outside the gene matches: 8. The CDR3 has 15 residues. Germline assignment: CDR1 KGHSH and CDR2 LQKENI. The CDR3, as DNA: TGTGCCAGCTCACCAGGGGACAGGCCTTACGACGAGCAGTACTTC. As protein: CASSPGDRPYDEQYF.

V and J are TRBV6-4 and TRBJ2-7; 16 nucleotides line up with TRBD2. The germline CDR1 and CDR2 sequences are MRHNA and SNTAGT. This CDR3 has 17 residues. V shed 4 bases and J 3 bases; nucleotides not matched to a gene: 6. The CDR3 DNA reads as TGTGCCAGCAGTGTCGGGACTAGCGGGAGGGCGATCTACGAGCAGTACTTC. Encoded protein: CASSVGTSGRAIYEQYF.

This chain connects TRBV5-8 to TRBJ2-2; no definite D call. Per germline, CDR1 SGHTS and CDR2 YDEGEE. Trimming took 0 bases from V and 4 from J, leaving 13 bases between them. The CDR3 sequence is 16 residues long. Written as DNA, the CDR3 is TGTGCCAGCAGCTTGGGGGTGTACCGGAGCACCGGGGAGCTGTTTTTT. Its protein is CASSLGVYRSTGELFF.

CDR3 residues: CASSYDRVSGYTF. CDR3 coding DNA: TGCGCCAGCAGCTATGACAGGGTGTCTGGCTACACCTTC. The rearrangement joins TRBV10-1 to TRBJ1-2; 7 bases agree with TRBD1. This CDR3 is 13 amino acids long. V gave up 6 bases and J gave up 7 bases; unmatched junction bases: 8. CDR1 and CDR2 from the germline V gene are WNHNN and SYGVQD (reference sequence).

V and J are TRBV19 and TRBJ1-4; no definite D call. Germline-derived CDR1 and CDR2 are LNHDA and SQIVND (reference sequence). This CDR3 has 13 residues. The V gene lost 6 bases and the J gene lost 0 bases, with 5 bases spanning the gap. Here the CDR3 DNA reads TGTGCCAGTAGCCAGACAACTAATGAAAAACTGTTTTTT. Translating gives CASSQTTNEKLFF.